This paragraph covers one T cell receptor beta chain sequence. What it binds is not known. This specimen comes from a study of siplizumab effects on memory and regulatory T cells. Study outcomes and limitations: The alloresponse seemed to draw substantially on naive T cells, which appeared more diverse than memory cells. The Treg-derived share of mappable alloreactive CD4+ clones averaged 68.8% with siplizumab and about 30% in controls.

Germline V lookup: CDR1 MNHEY, CDR2 SMNVEV (reference sequence). Trimming left V 2 bases short and J 5 bases short, with 12 bases between. The CDR3 extends over 14 amino acids. Roughly 10^5 TCR templates underwent assay in each sample. Assay: immunoSEQ multiplex PCR; the TCRdb copy retains only in-frame clones and omits some. The table shows approximately 120,000 clones, with about 92% occurring only once. This chain connects TRBV27 to TRBJ1-2, with D hard to call. The sample was Tregs sorted from blood. The receptor's source is a human donor in good health. Here the CDR3 reads CASSLRASLYGYTF. The CDR3 coding sequence is TGTGCCAGCAGTTTAAGGGCTTCCTTGTATGGCTACACCTTC.